The clone carrying this T cell receptor beta chain was found a few times. Its antigen is currently unknown. These data originate in a study of T cell repertoires in cytomegalovirus infection. Overall study context: A matching HLA type, together with CMV infection, was signaled by public TCR beta signatures.

TCRdb called the reads again in MiXCR, with one record for every CDR3 protein. The sample has fewer than 900,000 distinct CDR3 sequences, about 28% seen once. Study-level findings and limits: HLA-C-restricted CMV-specific TCR beta clonotypes prevailed in the ex vivo response. Summed public TCR beta family frequency identified CMV carriers bearing the relevant HLA.

This clonotype was sampled from a human donor in good health (CMV status not recorded). Some clones in this sample may be carry-over from other donors' samples. The source was cultured CD8+ T cells from PBMCs, collected from culture after CMV antigen stimulation.

CDR3 nucleotide sequence: TGTGCCATCAGGCAAAACAGGGGTAACACTGAAGCTTTCTTT. As protein: CAIRQNRGNTEAFF. This rearrangement joins TRBV10-3 to TRBJ1-1; 7 bases align to TRBD1. The V gene end was trimmed by 6 bases and the J gene end by 2 bases; junction bases not matched to a gene: 6. Germline-derived CDR1 and CDR2 are ENHRY and SYGVKD. CDR3 length equals 14 residues.